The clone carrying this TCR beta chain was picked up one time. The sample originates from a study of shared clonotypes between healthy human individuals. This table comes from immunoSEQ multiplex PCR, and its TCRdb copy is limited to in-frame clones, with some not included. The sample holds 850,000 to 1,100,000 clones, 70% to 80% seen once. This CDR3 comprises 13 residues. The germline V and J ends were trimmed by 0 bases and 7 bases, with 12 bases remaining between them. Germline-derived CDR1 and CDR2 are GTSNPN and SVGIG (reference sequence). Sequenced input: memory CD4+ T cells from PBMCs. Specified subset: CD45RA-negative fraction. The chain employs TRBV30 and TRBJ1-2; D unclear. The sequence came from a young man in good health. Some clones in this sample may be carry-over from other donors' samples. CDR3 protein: CAWSVVGVGGYTF. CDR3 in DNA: TGTGCCTGGAGTGTAGTCGGGGTTGGTGGCTACACCTTC.